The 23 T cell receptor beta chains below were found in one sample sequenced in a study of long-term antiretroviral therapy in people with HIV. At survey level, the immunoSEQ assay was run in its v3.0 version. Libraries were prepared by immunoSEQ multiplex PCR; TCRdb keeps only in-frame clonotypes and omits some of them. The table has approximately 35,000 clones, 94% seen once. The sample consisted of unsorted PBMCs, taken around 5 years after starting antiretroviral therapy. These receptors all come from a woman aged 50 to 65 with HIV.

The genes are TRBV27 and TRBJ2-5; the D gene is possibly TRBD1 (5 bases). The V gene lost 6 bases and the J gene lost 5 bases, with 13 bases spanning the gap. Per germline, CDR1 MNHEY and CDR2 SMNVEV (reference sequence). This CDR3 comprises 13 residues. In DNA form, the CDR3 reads TGTGCCAGCAGCGCACAGGCTTTTGAGACCCAGTACTTC. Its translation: CASSAQAFETQYF.

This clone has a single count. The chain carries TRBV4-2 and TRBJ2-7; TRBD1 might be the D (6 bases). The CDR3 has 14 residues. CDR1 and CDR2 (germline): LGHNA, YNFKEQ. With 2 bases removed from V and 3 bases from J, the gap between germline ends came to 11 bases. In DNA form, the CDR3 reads TGTGCCAGCAGCCAATGGGAACAGGGCTACGAGCAGTACTTC. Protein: CASSQWEQGYEQYF.

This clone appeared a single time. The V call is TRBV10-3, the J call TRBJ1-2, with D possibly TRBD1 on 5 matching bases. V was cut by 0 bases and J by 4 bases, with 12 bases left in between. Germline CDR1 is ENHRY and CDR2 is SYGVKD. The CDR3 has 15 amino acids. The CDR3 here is CAISESLGVTYGYTF. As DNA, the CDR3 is TGTGCCATCAGTGAGTCGTTGGGGGTAACCTATGGCTACACCTTC.

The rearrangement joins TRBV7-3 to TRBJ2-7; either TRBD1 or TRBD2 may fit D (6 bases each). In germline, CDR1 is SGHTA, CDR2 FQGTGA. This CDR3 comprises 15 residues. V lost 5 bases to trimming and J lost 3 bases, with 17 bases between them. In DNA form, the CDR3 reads TGTGCCAGCAGCCCCACGGGCGGAGGGGGCTACGAGCAGTACTTC. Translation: CASSPTGGGGYEQYF.

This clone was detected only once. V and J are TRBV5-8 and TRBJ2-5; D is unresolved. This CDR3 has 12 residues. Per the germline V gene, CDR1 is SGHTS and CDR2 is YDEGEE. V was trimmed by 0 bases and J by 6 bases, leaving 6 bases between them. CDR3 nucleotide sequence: TGTGCCAGCAGCTTGGTAGGGAAGACCCAGTACTTC. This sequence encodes CASSLVGKTQYF. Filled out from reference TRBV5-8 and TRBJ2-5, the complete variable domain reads EAGVTQSPTHLIKTRGQQATLRCSPISGHTSVYWYQQALGLGLQFLLWYDEGEERNRGNFPPRFSGRQFPNYSSELNVNALELEDSALYLCASSLVGKTQYFGPGTRLLVL.

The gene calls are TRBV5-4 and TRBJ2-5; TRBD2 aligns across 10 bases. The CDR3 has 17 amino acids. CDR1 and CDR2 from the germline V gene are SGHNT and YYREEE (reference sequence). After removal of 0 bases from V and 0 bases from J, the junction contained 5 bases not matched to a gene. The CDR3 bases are TGTGCCAGCAGCTTGGAGGCAGCGGGGGGGTACCAAGAGACCCAGTACTTC. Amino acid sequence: CASSLEAAGGYQETQYF.

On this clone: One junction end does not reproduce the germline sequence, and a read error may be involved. The CDR3 region is CASSLGGIEQFF. Here the CDR3 DNA reads TGTGCCAGCAGTTTAGGGGGTATTGAGCAGTTCTTC. The V gene is TRBV7-8, the J gene TRBJ2-1, with a tentative D call TRBD1 (6 bases). Germline assignment: CDR1 SGHVS and CDR2 FQNEAQ. This CDR3 is 12 amino acids long.

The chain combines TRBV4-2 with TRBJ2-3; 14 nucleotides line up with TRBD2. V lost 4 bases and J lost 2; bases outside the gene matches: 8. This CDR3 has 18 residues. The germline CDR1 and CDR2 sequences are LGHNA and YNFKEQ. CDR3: CASSLGTSGGHSTDTQYF. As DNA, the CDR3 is TGTGCCAGCAGCCTTGGGACTAGCGGGGGCCATTCCACAGATACGCAGTATTTT.

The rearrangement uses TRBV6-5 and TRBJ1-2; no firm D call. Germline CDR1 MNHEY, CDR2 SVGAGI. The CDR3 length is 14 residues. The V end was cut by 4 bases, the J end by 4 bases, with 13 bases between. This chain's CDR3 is CASSFSDRGYGYTF. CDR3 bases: TGTGCCAGCAGTTTTTCTGACCGAGGCTATGGCTACACCTTC.

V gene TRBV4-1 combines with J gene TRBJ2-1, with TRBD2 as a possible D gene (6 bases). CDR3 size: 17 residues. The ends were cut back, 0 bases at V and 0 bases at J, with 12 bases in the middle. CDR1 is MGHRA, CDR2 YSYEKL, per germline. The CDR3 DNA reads TGCGCCAGCAGCCAAGAAGCCGGGGGTACCTCCTACAATGAGCAGTTCTTC. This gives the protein CASSQEAGGTSYNEQFF.

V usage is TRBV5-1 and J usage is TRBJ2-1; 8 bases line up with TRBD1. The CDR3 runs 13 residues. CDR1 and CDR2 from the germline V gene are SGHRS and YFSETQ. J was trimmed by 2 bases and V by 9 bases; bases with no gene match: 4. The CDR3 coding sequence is TGCGCCACCGCGGACAGGGCCTACAATGAGCAGTTCTTC. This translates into CATADRAYNEQFF.

The CDR3 nucleotides read TGTGCCAGCAGCTTGGAGACTAGCACGTTCTTC. Amino acid sequence: CASSLETSTFF. The genes are TRBV5-8 and TRBJ2-1; TRBD2 aligns across 7 bases. This CDR3 comprises 11 residues. Losses at the gene ends were 0 bases for V and 15 bases for J; bases not matched to a gene: 3. CDR1 is SGHTS, CDR2 YDEGEE, per germline.

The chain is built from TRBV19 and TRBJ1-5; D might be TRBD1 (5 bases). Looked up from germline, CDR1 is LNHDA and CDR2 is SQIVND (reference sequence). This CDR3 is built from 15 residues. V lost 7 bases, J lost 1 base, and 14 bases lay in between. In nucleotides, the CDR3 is TGTGCCAGTAAAACGGGGACGAGGAGCAATCAGCCCCAGCATTTT. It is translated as CASKTGTRSNQPQHF.

The CDR3 DNA is TGTGCCACCAGCAGAATGCAGGGGATCCAAGAGACCCAGTACTTC. Encoded protein: CATSRMQGIQETQYF. V gene TRBV15 combines with J gene TRBJ2-5; possibly TRBD1 for D (6 bases). This CDR3 is 15 amino acids long. CDR1 LNHNV and CDR2 YYDKDF come from the germline V gene (reference sequence). Trimming took off 2 bases at V and 1 base at J, with 11 bases between the two ends.

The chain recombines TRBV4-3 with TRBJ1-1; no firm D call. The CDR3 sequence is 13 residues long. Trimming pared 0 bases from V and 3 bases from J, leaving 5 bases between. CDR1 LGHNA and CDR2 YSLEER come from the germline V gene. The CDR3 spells CASSQDIYTEAFF. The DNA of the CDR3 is TGCGCCAGCAGCCAAGATATATACACTGAAGCTTTCTTT.

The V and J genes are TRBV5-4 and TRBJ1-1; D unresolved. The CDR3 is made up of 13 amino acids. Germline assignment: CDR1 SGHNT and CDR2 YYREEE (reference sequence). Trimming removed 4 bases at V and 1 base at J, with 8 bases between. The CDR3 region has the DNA TGTGCCAGCAGCAAAACACAGAACACTGAAGCTTTCTTT. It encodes CASSKTQNTEAFF.

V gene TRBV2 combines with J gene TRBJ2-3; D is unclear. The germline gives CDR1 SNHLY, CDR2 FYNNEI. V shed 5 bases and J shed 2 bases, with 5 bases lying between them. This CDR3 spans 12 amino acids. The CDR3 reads CASSSFTDTQYF. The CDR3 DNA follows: TGTGCCAGCAGTTCCTTCACAGATACGCAGTATTTT. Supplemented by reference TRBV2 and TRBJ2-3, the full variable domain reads EPEVTQTPSHQVTQMGQEVILRCVPISNHLYFYWYRQILGQKVEFLVSFYNNEISEKSEIFDDQFSVERPDGSNFTLKIRSTKLEDSAMYFCASSSFTDTQYFGPGTRLTVL.

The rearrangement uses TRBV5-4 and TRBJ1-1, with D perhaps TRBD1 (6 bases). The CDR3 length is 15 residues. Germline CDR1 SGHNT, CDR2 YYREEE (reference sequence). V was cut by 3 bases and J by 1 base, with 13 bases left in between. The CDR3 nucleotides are TGTGCCAGCAGCTCGGACAGCCGATCGAACACTGAAGCTTTCTTT. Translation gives CASSSDSRSNTEAFF.

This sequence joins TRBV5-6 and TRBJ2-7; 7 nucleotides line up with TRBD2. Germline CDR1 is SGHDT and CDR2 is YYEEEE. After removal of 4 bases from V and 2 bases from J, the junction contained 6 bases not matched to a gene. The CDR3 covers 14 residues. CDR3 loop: CASSRVLAAYEQYF. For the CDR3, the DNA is TGTGCCAGCAGCCGAGTTCTAGCGGCCTACGAGCAGTACTTC.

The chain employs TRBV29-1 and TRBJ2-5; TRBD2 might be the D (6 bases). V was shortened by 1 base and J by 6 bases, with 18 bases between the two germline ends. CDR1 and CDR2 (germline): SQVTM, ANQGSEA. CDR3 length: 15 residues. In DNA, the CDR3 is TGCAGCGTTGAAGGGGGGGAGGCCATGACGAAGACCCAGTACTTC. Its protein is CSVEGGEAMTKTQYF.

This CDR3 reads CASSPGGGQYNEQFF. The CDR3 DNA reads TGTGCCAGCAGCCCTGGCGGGGGCCAGTACAATGAGCAGTTCTTC. The chain links TRBV7-2 to TRBJ2-1, with D perhaps matching TRBD2 (7 bases). Germline loops: CDR1 SGHTA, CDR2 FQGNSA. The V gene lost 5 bases and the J gene lost 4 bases, with 15 bases spanning the gap. The CDR3 sequence is 15 residues long.

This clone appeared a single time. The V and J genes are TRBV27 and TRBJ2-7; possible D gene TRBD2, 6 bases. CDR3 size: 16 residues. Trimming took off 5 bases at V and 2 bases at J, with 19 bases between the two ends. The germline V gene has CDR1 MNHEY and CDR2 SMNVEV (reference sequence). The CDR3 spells CASSPLGGAPTYEQYF. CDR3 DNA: TGTGCCAGCAGTCCCCTGGGGGGAGCCCCTACCTACGAGCAGTACTTC.

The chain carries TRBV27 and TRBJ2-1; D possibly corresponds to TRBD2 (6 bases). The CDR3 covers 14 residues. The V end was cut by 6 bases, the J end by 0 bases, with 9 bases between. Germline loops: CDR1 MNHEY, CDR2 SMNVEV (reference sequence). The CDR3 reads CASSRGSSYNEQFF. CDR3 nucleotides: TGTGCCAGCAGCCGGGGGAGCTCCTACAATGAGCAGTTCTTC.